The 17 T cell receptor beta chains given below trace back to one sample, sequenced in a study of cytomegalovirus exposure and HLA in healthy donors. The PCR used 60 Vbeta and 13 Jbeta primers. Sequencing used immunoSEQ multiplex PCR; TCRdb keeps in-frame clones, though not all of them. The sample carries about 90,000 clones, roughly 58% recorded once. Sequencing was done on a sample of PBMCs. The source is a woman aged 25 to 39 in good health and CMV-seropositive.

This clone was seen a few times. The chain has TRBV6-1 and TRBJ2-7; 7 nucleotides align to TRBD1. The V and J ends lost 6 bases and 4 bases, in that order; junction bases with no gene match: 3. The CDR3 has 12 residues. Germline CDR1 and CDR2: MNHNS and SASEGT. CDR3 amino acids: CASRGTAYEQYF. CDR3 coding DNA: TGTGCCAGCAGGGGGACAGCTTACGAGCAGTACTTC.

The chain has TRBV15 and TRBJ2-3, with D possibly being TRBD2 (5 bases). The germline V and J ends were trimmed by 1 base and 6 bases, with 5 bases remaining between them. The CDR3 contains 12 residues. Looked up from germline, CDR1 is LNHNV and CDR2 is YYDKDF (reference sequence). This CDR3 is CATSRGGDTQYF. In nucleotides, the CDR3 is TGTGCCACCAGCAGAGGCGGGGATACGCAGTATTTT.

This clone has a handful of counts. The chain couples TRBV2 to TRBJ1-1; 8 bases match TRBD1. With 2 bases clipped from V and 1 base from J, the junction kept 6 bases outside the gene matches. Per germline, CDR1 SNHLY and CDR2 FYNNEI. This CDR3 spans 16 amino acids. CDR3 nucleotides: TGTGCCAGCAGTGAACTCCCACAGGGGGAGAACACTGAAGCTTTCTTT. Protein product: CASSELPQGENTEAFF.

The rearrangement joins TRBV4-3 to TRBJ2-7, with a tentative D call TRBD2 (5 bases). Trimming took off 4 bases at V and 7 bases at J, with 17 bases between the two ends. Per the germline V gene, CDR1 is LGHNA and CDR2 is YSLEER. This CDR3 is built from 14 residues. Here the CDR3 DNA reads TGCGCCAGCAGCCGAGGTCGGGGTGATGGGGAGCAGTACTTC. Its translation is CASSRGRGDGEQYF.

The V call is TRBV4-2, the J call TRBJ1-5; 7 bases line up with TRBD1. V lost 4 bases to trimming and J lost 5 bases; unmatched junction nucleotides: 8. The CDR3 length is 15 residues. CDR1 and CDR2 from the germline V gene are LGHNA and YNFKEQ. In DNA form, the CDR3 reads TGTGCCAGCAGCCTACAGGGGCTGGGGGATCAGCCCCAGCATTTT. Translated: CASSLQGLGDQPQHF.

This chain joins TRBV5-1 and TRBJ2-7, with TRBD2 identical over 9 bases. The CDR3 runs to 16 residues. V was pared by 4 bases and J by 6 bases, with 14 bases of the junction left unmatched. Germline V lookup: CDR1 SGHRS, CDR2 YFSETQ. CDR3 nucleotides: TGCGCCAGCAGCCCACTCCCGGGACTAGCTTCTCGCGAGCAGTACTTC. It specifies CASSPLPGLASREQYF.

This clone appeared a few times. The chain employs TRBV2 and TRBJ1-4, with 7 bases fitting TRBD1. The CDR3 covers 14 residues. Germline V CDR1 and CDR2: SNHLY, FYNNEI. V lost 5 bases, J lost 4 bases, and 4 bases stayed unmatched. This chain's CDR3 is CASSPGTVNEKLFF. CDR3 nucleotides: TGTGCCAGCAGTCCCGGGACAGTTAATGAAAAACTGTTTTTT.

This clone showed up just once. The genes are TRBV2 and TRBJ1-4, with D perhaps TRBD1 (5 bases). The CDR3 loop spans 13 amino acids. CDR1 and CDR2 (germline): SNHLY, FYNNEI. V lost 6 bases and J 7 bases, leaving 12 bases between the germline ends. The DNA for the CDR3 is TGTGCCAGCAGAAGGCAGGGCGTTGAAAAACTGTTTTTT. Translation: CASRRQGVEKLFF.

The V and J genes are TRBV5-4 and TRBJ1-2; a possible D gene is TRBD1 (6 bases). The CDR3 totals 14 residues. Trimming shortened V by 4 bases and J by 3 bases, and 13 bases separated the two germline ends. Germline V gene lookup returns CDR1 SGHNT and CDR2 YYREEE (reference sequence). The CDR3 spells CASSRQATDYGYTF. In DNA, the CDR3 is TGTGCCAGCAGCCGACAGGCAACGGACTATGGCTACACCTTC.

The V gene is TRBV5-1, the J gene TRBJ2-1; D possibly corresponds to TRBD2 (5 bases). The CDR3 spans 11 residues. V gave up 8 bases and J gave up 10 bases, with 13 bases separating them. Germline-derived CDR1 and CDR2 are SGHRS and YFSETQ. The CDR3 sequence is CASHRGGEQFF. CDR3 DNA sequence: TGCGCCAGTCATCGGGGTGGCGAGCAGTTCTTC.

This clone has only one observation. The genes are TRBV19 and TRBJ2-2; D is possibly TRBD2 (7 bases). The germline V gene encodes CDR1 LNHDA and CDR2 SQIVND (reference sequence). The CDR3 length is 14 residues. The V end lost 8 bases, the J end lost 0 bases, and 10 bases lay between the germline ends. The CDR3 loop reads CASEGGANTGELFF. CDR3 in DNA: TGTGCCAGTGAAGGGGGGGCGAACACCGGGGAGCTGTTTTTT.

This rearrangement joins TRBV19 to TRBJ1-2; D is ambiguous. The CDR3 is made up of 14 amino acids. Trimming shortened V by 2 bases and J by 8 bases, and 15 bases separated the two germline ends. In germline, CDR1 is LNHDA, CDR2 SQIVND (reference sequence). The CDR3 is CASSIPSDRGGYTF. CDR3 bases: TGTGCCAGTAGTATACCTTCCGACCGGGGAGGCTACACCTTC.

The chain links TRBV15 to TRBJ2-7; TRBD1 agrees at 9 bases. Per germline, CDR1 LNHNV and CDR2 YYDKDF (reference sequence). This CDR3 is 16 amino acids long. Germline trimming cut 5 bases from V and 2 bases from J; bases unmatched to any gene: 10. The CDR3 loop reads CATSPGGDRATYEQYF. Here the CDR3 DNA reads TGTGCCACCAGCCCAGGGGGGGACAGGGCGACCTACGAGCAGTACTTC.

A note on this clone: At one boundary the junction diverges from the germline segment, which might be a read error. J is TRBJ2-5 and V is TRBV7-9; D is undetermined. The CDR3 covers 14 residues. Germline V gene data show CDR1 as SEHNR and CDR2 as FQNEAQ (reference sequence). The CDR3: CSSSSDWPQETQYF. In DNA form, the CDR3 reads TGTTCCAGCAGCTCCGACTGGCCACAAGAGACCCAGTACTTC.

This clone was seen a few times. V gene TRBV9 combines with J gene TRBJ2-7; the D gene is possibly TRBD2 (5 bases). In germline, CDR1 is SGDLS, CDR2 YYNGEE. Trimming removed 4 bases at V and 3 bases at J, with 20 bases between. The CDR3 totals 16 residues. The CDR3, as DNA: TGTGCCAGCAGCCCCCACGGAGGAGTGGGAGTCTACGAGCAGTACTTC. It is translated as CASSPHGGVGVYEQYF.

This clone has just a few counts. This chain links TRBV15 with TRBJ1-1; D might be TRBD1 (6 bases). The CDR3 sequence is 13 residues long. CDR1 and CDR2 from the germline V gene are LNHNV and YYDKDF (reference sequence). V gave up 0 bases and J gave up 6 bases, with 8 bases separating them. The CDR3 DNA sequence: TGTGCCACCAGCAGAGAAAAGGGGGCTGAAGCTTTCTTT. Its protein product is CATSREKGAEAFF.

V gene TRBV9 combines with J gene TRBJ1-2, with TRBD1 matching 7 bases. The germline V gene encodes CDR1 SGDLS and CDR2 YYNGEE. The V and J ends lost 3 bases and 5 bases, in that order; junction bases with no gene match: 7. This CDR3 region has 14 residues. The CDR3 DNA reads as TGTGCCAGCAGCGCCGGGACAGCCACTTATGGCTACACCTTC. Its translation is CASSAGTATYGYTF.